A single sample gave rise to the 7 T cell receptor beta chains below, sequenced in a study of neurological immune-mediated disorders. TCRdb reprocessed the 5' RACE reads via MiXCR and lists one record per CDR3 protein. The table shows fewer than 85,000 distinct CDR3 sequences, with roughly 4.7% occurring only once. The sequenced material came from PBMCs. The receptors derive from a woman aged 25 to 39 with multiple sclerosis.

This clonotype was detected ten times or more. The gene calls are TRBV6-5 and TRBJ2-5; 9 bases line up with TRBD2. The CDR3 totals 15 residues. V lost 2 bases to trimming and J lost 5 bases; unmatched junction nucleotides: 6. The germline gives CDR1 MNHEY, CDR2 SVGAGI. The CDR3: CASSYGGRAAETQYF. The CDR3 nucleotides are TGTGCCAGCAGTTACGGCGGGAGGGCCGCGGAGACCCAGTACTTC.

There are many counts of this clonotype. The chain carries TRBV29-1 and TRBJ2-1, with D perhaps TRBD1 (6 bases). Deletions cut 4 bases from V and 1 base from J, with 8 bases between. The germline V gene has CDR1 SQVTM and CDR2 ANQGSEA. The CDR3 consists of 13 residues. This CDR3 is CSVAGDSYNEQFF. CDR3 coding DNA: TGCAGCGTTGCAGGGGATTCCTACAATGAGCAGTTCTTC.

The sample holds many counts of this clonotype. The chain has TRBV5-1 and TRBJ1-1; D is possibly TRBD1 (6 bases). CDR1 and CDR2 from the germline V gene are SGHRS and YFSETQ. The CDR3 runs 14 residues. V lost 4 bases to trimming and J lost 2 bases, with 12 bases between them. The CDR3 DNA is TGCGCCAGCAGCGGGCGGACAGATAACACTGAAGCTTTCTTT. Amino acids: CASSGRTDNTEAFF.

There are many counts of this clonotype. The J gene is TRBJ2-3, the V gene TRBV12-3 or TRBV12-4; no clear D. The V end was cut by 5 bases, the J end by 0 bases, with 0 bases between. The CDR3 runs 11 residues. CDR3 DNA sequence: TGTGCCAGCAGTAGCACAGATACGCAGTATTTT. Its protein product is CASSSTDTQYF.

This clonotype occurred many times. The chain carries TRBV20-1 and TRBJ1-5, with D possibly TRBD1 on 5 matching bases. Looked up from germline, CDR1 is DFQATT and CDR2 is SNEGSKA (reference sequence). This CDR3 has 16 amino acids. V shed 1 base and J shed 2 bases, with 15 bases lying between them. The CDR3 sequence is CSARVGGSGGNQPQHF. The DNA for the CDR3 is TGCAGTGCTAGAGTGGGGGGTTCCGGCGGCAATCAGCCCCAGCATTTT.

This clonotype was found many times. The chain combines TRBV5-1 with TRBJ2-2; D remains unclear. The CDR3 is made up of 16 amino acids. Per the germline V gene, CDR1 is SGHRS and CDR2 is YFSETQ. V was trimmed by 3 bases and J by 0 bases, leaving 12 bases between them. The CDR3 is CASSSSPVSNTGELFF. In nucleotides, the CDR3 is TGCGCCAGCAGCTCTTCTCCAGTTTCGAACACCGGGGAGCTGTTTTTT.

There are many counts of this clonotype. The CDR3 spells CSARSPSGSGEQFF. The CDR3 region has the DNA TGCAGTGCTAGATCCCCTAGCGGGTCGGGTGAGCAGTTCTTC. The chain couples TRBV20-1 to TRBJ2-1; TRBD2 agrees at 8 bases. The J segment lost 9 bases and the V segment lost 2 bases, leaving 9 bases of the junction unmatched. Germline CDR1 DFQATT, CDR2 SNEGSKA (reference sequence). The CDR3 is made up of 14 amino acids.